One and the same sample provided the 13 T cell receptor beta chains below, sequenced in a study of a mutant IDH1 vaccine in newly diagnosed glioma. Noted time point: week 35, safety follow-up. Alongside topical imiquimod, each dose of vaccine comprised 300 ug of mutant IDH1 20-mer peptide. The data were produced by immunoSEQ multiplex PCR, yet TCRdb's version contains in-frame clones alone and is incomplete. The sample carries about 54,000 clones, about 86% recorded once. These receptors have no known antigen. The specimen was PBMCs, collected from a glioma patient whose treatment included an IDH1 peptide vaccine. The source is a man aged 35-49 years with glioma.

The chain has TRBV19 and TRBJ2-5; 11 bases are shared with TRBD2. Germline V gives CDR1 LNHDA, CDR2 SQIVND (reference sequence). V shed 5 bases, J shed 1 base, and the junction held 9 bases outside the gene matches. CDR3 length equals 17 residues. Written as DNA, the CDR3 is TGTGCCAGTAGTTCCCCGCTAGCGGGAGGCTTCCAAGAGACCCAGTACTTC. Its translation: CASSSPLAGGFQETQYF.

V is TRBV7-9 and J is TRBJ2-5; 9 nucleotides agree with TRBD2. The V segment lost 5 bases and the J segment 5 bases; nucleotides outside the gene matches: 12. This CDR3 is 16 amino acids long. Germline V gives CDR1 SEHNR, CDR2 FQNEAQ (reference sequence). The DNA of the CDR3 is TGTGCCAGCAGCCTATCGACTAGCGGAACTAGGGAGACCCAGTACTTC. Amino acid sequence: CASSLSTSGTRETQYF.

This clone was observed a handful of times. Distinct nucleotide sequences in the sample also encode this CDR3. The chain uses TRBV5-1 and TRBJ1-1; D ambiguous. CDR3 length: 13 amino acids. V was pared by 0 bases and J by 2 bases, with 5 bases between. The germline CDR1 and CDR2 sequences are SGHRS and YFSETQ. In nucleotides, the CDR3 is TGCGCCAGCAGCTTGGAGGGAAACACTGAAGCTTTCTTT. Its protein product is CASSLEGNTEAFF.

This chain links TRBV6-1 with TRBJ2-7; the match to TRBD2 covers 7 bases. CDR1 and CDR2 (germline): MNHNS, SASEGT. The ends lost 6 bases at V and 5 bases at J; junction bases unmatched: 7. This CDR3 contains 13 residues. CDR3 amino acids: CASRASGDDEQYF. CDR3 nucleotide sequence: TGTGCCAGCAGGGCTAGCGGCGATGACGAGCAGTACTTC.

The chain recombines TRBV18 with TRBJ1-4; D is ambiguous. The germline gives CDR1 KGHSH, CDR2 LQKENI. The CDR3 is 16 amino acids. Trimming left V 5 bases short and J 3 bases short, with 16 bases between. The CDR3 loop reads CASSERNGSPNEKLFF. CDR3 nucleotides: TGTGCCAGCTCAGAACGGAACGGATCCCCTAATGAAAAACTGTTTTTT.

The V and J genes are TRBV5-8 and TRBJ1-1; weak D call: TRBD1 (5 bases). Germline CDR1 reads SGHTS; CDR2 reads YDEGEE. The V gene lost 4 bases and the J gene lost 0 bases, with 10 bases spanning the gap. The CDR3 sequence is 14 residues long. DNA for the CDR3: TGTGCCAGCAGCGTACAAGGGGTGAACACTGAAGCTTTCTTT. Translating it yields CASSVQGVNTEAFF.

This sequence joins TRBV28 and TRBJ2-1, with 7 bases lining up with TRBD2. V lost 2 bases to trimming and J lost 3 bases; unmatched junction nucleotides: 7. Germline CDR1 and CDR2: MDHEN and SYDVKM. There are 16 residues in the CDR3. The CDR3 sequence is CASSLRASGFYNEQFF. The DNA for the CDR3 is TGTGCCAGCAGTTTACGGGCTAGCGGTTTCTACAATGAGCAGTTCTTC. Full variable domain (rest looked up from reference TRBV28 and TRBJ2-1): DVKVTQSSRYLVKRTGEKVFLECVQDMDHENMFWYRQDPGLGLRLIYFSYDVKMKEKGDIPEGYSVSREKKERFSLILESASTNQTSMYLCASSLRASGFYNEQFFGPGTRLTVL.

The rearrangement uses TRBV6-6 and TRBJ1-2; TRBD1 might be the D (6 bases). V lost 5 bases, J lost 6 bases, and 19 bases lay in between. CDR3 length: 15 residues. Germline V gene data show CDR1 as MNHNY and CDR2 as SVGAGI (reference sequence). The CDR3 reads CASSPPGAGENGYTF. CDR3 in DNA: TGTGCCAGCAGTCCCCCCGGGGCAGGGGAAAATGGCTACACCTTC.

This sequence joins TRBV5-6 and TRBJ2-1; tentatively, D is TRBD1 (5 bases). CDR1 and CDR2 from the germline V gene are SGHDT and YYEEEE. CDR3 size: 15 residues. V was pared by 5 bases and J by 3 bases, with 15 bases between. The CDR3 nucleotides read TGTGCCAGCAGTCCAGGGTTGACGGACTACAATGAGCAGTTCTTC. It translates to CASSPGLTDYNEQFF.

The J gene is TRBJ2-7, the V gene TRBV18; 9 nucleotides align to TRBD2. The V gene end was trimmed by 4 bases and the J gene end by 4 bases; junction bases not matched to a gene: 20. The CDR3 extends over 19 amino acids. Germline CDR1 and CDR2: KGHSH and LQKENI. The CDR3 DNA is TGTGCCAGCTCACTCCTCGACCGGACCCTGGGCGGGAGGGCGTACGAGCAGTACTTC. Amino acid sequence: CASSLLDRTLGGRAYEQYF.

CDR3 in amino acids: CASSFGRNTGELFF. CDR3 coding DNA: TGTGCCAGCAGCTTTGGAAGGAACACCGGGGAGCTGTTTTTT. The chain carries TRBV7-8 and TRBJ2-2; D is unclear. This CDR3 contains 14 residues. V lost 3 bases to trimming and J lost 1 base, with 6 bases between them. Germline V CDR1 and CDR2: SGHVS, FQNEAQ.

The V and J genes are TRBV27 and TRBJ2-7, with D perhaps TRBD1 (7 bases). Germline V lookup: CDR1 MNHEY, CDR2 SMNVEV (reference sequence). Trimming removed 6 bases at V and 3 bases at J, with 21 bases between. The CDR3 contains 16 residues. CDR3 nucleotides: TGTGCCAGCAGGCGGCCTCAGGGGGGCGTGGGCTACGAGCAGTACTTC. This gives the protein CASRRPQGGVGYEQYF.

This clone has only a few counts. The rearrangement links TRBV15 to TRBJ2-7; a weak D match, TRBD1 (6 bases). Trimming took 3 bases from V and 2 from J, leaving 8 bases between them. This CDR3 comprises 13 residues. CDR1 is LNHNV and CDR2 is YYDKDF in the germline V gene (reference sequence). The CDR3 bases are TGTGCCACCAGCAGGGACAGCACCTACGAGCAGTACTTC. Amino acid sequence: CATSRDSTYEQYF.